This entry lists 9 T cell receptor beta chains sequenced from one sample in a study of T cell responses to AZD1222 COVID-19 vaccine. Libraries were prepared by immunoSEQ multiplex PCR; TCRdb keeps only in-frame clonotypes and omits some of them. Of 150,000 to 200,000 clones listed, around 92% are singletons. The sequences come from peripheral blood, collected on day 0 of MenACWY control vaccination. All receptors come from an adult in good health.

The V gene is TRBV10-3, the J gene TRBJ2-2; possible D gene TRBD1, 6 bases. V was clipped by 10 bases and J by 5 bases, with 17 bases between them. Germline CDR1 reads ENHRY; CDR2 reads SYGVKD. The CDR3 runs to 14 residues. The CDR3 bases are TGTGCCACGAGCGAGAAGGGGGTTACCGGGGAGCTGTTTTTT. Protein product: CATSEKGVTGELFF.

This sequence joins TRBV28 and TRBJ2-7, with D possibly matching TRBD2 (6 bases). Germline CDR1 reads MDHEN; CDR2 reads SYDVKM. V lost 5 bases to trimming and J lost 3 bases, with 14 bases between them. This CDR3 spans 14 amino acids. The CDR3 reads CASSPGDLGYEQYF. CDR3 bases: TGTGCCAGCAGTCCCGGGGACTTGGGCTACGAGCAGTACTTC.

This clone was seen only once. This sequence joins TRBV4-3 and TRBJ2-1, with 7 nucleotides matching TRBD2. Germline CDR1 reads LGHNA; CDR2 reads YSLEER. The CDR3 is made up of 15 amino acids. J lost 0 bases, V lost 2 bases, and 1 base had no gene match. CDR3 loop: CASSQLAASYNEQFF. The DNA for the CDR3 is TGCGCCAGCAGCCAACTAGCGGCCTCCTACAATGAGCAGTTCTTC.

This rearrangement joins TRBV2 to TRBJ1-5; D call uncertain. The CDR3 length is 17 residues. The V end was cut by 6 bases, the J end by 1 base, with 19 bases between. Germline CDR1 is SNHLY and CDR2 is FYNNEI. The DNA of the CDR3 is TGTGCCAGCAGAAAAAGGACCCTAGCGGGGAGCAATCAGCCCCAGCATTTT. Translated, it gives CASRKRTLAGSNQPQHF.

V usage is TRBV29-1 and J usage is TRBJ1-3; 7 bases agree with TRBD1. Germline V gene data show CDR1 as SQVTM and CDR2 as ANQGSEA. V shed 2 bases and J 7 bases; nucleotides not matched to a gene: 14. The CDR3 length is 16 residues. CDR3 nucleotide sequence: TGCAGCGTTGAACTTAACGACAGGGAGTGGGGCAACACCATATATTTT. Translating it yields CSVELNDREWGNTIYF.

With regard to this clone: Different DNA sequences within this sample yield the same CDR3. V is TRBV3-1 (or the pseudogene TRBV3-2) and J is TRBJ1-5; no clear D. CDR3 length equals 13 residues. Germline CDR1 LGHDT, CDR2 YNNKEL (reference sequence). V was clipped by 1 base and J by 7 bases, with 8 bases between them. Here the CDR3 reads CASSQGALQPQHF. The CDR3 DNA is TGTGCCAGCAGCCAAGGGGCACTCCAGCCCCAGCATTTT.

The gene calls are TRBV11-3 and TRBJ2-1; TRBD2 matches 7 bases. The germline CDR1 and CDR2 sequences are SGHNT and YENEEA. V gave up 1 base and J gave up 9 bases; unmatched junction bases: 6. This CDR3 is 14 amino acids long. The CDR3 sequence is CASSLATGGSEQFF. The CDR3 DNA follows: TGTGCCAGCAGCTTAGCTACGGGAGGTTCTGAGCAGTTCTTC.

The chain employs TRBV7-2 and TRBJ2-1, with TRBD2 matching over 10 bases. Per the germline V gene, CDR1 is SGHTA and CDR2 is FQGNSA. V lost 5 bases to trimming and J lost 4 bases; unmatched junction nucleotides: 11. This CDR3 has 17 amino acids. Here the CDR3 DNA reads TGTGCCAGCAGCCTCGACCCCCCTAGCGGGAGTTACAATGAGCAGTTCTTC. Translating it yields CASSLDPPSGSYNEQFF.

V is TRBV2 and J is TRBJ2-3; the D call may be TRBD1 or TRBD2 (6 bases each). Between the trimmed V and J ends, which lost 7 bases and 5 bases, there was a span of 10 bases. The CDR3 sequence is 12 residues long. The germline V gene encodes CDR1 SNHLY and CDR2 FYNNEI. The CDR3 loop reads CASKGGGDTQYF. CDR3 in DNA: TGTGCCAGCAAGGGGGGTGGAGATACGCAGTATTTT. Combining the CDR3 with reference TRBV2 and TRBJ2-3 gives the whole variable domain EPEVTQTPSHQVTQMGQEVILRCVPISNHLYFYWYRQILGQKVEFLVSFYNNEISEKSEIFDDQFSVERPDGSNFTLKIRSTKLEDSAMYFCASKGGGDTQYFGPGTRLTVL.